These 3 T cell receptor beta chains came from one sample sequenced in a study of shared clonotypes between healthy human individuals. The table came from immunoSEQ multiplex PCR; TCRdb's copy has only in-frame clones and leaves some out. The profile shows about 320,000 clones, roughly 84% of them singletons. Specimen: memory CD8+ T cells sorted from blood. Subset reported: CD45RO+ cells pooled with CCR7-negative TemRA cells. The receptors shown here come from a man aged 18-30 years in good health.

V and J are TRBV6-1 and TRBJ1-5; D is unresolved. The germline V gene encodes CDR1 MNHNS and CDR2 SASEGT. The CDR3 is 16 amino acids. V lost 1 base to trimming and J lost 0 bases, with 10 bases between them. As DNA, the CDR3 is TGTGCCAGCAGTGAAGATAGGGTCTATAGCAATCAGCCCCAGCATTTT. Translation gives CASSEDRVYSNQPQHF.

The rearrangement links TRBV2 to TRBJ2-1; the D gene is possibly TRBD2 (7 bases). The V end was cut by 3 bases, the J end by 10 bases, with 13 bases between. CDR3 size: 13 residues. Germline-derived CDR1 and CDR2 are SNHLY and FYNNEI. The CDR3 DNA reads as TGTGCCAGCAGTGATCTGGCGGGGGCCGAGCAGTTCTTC. It encodes CASSDLAGAEQFF.

V usage is TRBV29-1 and J usage is TRBJ2-1; tentatively, D is TRBD2 (7 bases). Trimming took off 6 bases at V and 4 bases at J, with 19 bases between the two ends. Per germline, CDR1 SQVTM and CDR2 ANQGSEA. This CDR3 comprises 15 residues. CDR3 amino acids: CSVGGTLEAYNEQFF. The CDR3 bases are TGCAGCGTGGGGGGGACACTCGAAGCGTACAATGAGCAGTTCTTC.